This T cell receptor (beta chain) originates from a study of blood T cell repertoires in COVID-19. This clone was counted between two and nine times. Original processing notes: How many nucleated cells were present was estimated from reference gene primer amplification. Sequenced by immunoSEQ multiplex PCR; TCRdb stores in-frame clones only, minus some. Clonal size and the V and J genes are those of that table, whereas D and trimming came from the DNA. The sample consists of 250,000 or so clones, about 85% of them appearing once. Germline trimming cut 6 bases from V and 3 bases from J; bases unmatched to any gene: 9. This CDR3 spans 17 amino acids. Germline CDR1 and CDR2: SQVTM and ANQGSEA.

The chain links TRBV29-1 to TRBJ2-6; 12 bases agree with TRBD1. The source is a woman aged 60-75 years with active or convalescent COVID-19. Material: peripheral blood. The DNA of the CDR3 is TGCAGCGTAGCCGGGACAGGGGGCTCTGGTGGGGCCAACGTCCTGACTTTC. This translates into CSVAGTGGSGGANVLTF.